Detailed here is one TCR beta chain. The source of the sample is a study of blood T cell repertoires in COVID-19. Turning to the study itself: Acute-phase and convalescent COVID-19 samples originated in the United States, Italy and Spain. Sources were T cells, B-cell-depleted T cells, or PBMCs; the material itself was cDNA or gDNA.

In the source study's methods: Researchers report that nucleated cell counts were estimated from reference gene primer amplification. Profiling relied on immunoSEQ multiplex PCR, and the TCRdb table lists in-frame clones only, not all of them. The DNA gave D and trimming, while V, J and clone size come from that table. This sample has 150,000 to 200,000 clones; around 86% occur once, and the top ten carry 2.5% to 4%. Germline assignment: CDR1 MDHEN and CDR2 SYDVKM. The CDR3 is 14 amino acids. Trimming removed 6 bases from V and 0 bases from J, with 9 bases in between. V gene TRBV28 combines with J gene TRBJ1-5; D uncertain. The sequencing sample was made of peripheral blood. This clonotype was obtained from a man aged 65 to 79 with acute or convalescent COVID-19. CDR3 amino acids: CASSPVSSNQPQHF. The CDR3 bases are TGTGCCAGCAGCCCTGTGAGTAGCAATCAGCCCCAGCATTTT. The entire variable domain, with the rest obtained from reference TRBV28 and TRBJ1-5, is as follows: DVKVTQSSRYLVKRTGEKVFLECVQDMDHENMFWYRQDPGLGLRLIYFSYDVKMKEKGDIPEGYSVSREKKERFSLILESASTNQTSMYLCASSPVSSNQPQHFGDGTRLSIL.